The clone carrying this T cell receptor (beta chain) was detected ten times or more. Antigen unknown. This specimen belongs to a study of T cells in Graves' hyperthyroidism and ophthalmopathy. This CDR3 is built from 14 residues. The J segment lost 9 bases and the V segment lost 5 bases, leaving 10 bases of the junction unmatched. Germline CDR1 reads SGHTA; CDR2 reads FQGNSA. Amplified TCR beta CDR3 regions came from RNA transcripts. The TCR CDR3 was amplified in a first-round RT-PCR using the HTBI primer set. Using its own MiXCR run on the multiplex PCR reads, TCRdb lists one record per CDR3 protein. Among 200,000 to 250,000 distinct CDR3 sequences, approximately 16% were seen once, and the ten largest hold around 30%. Study results and caveats: Prediction of ophthalmopathy progression came a median around 6 months pre-onset. Within blood appeared most thyroid clonotypes that had expanded above 0.001.

Under 3 months was the duration of disease in ophthalmopathy patients, who also had a Clinical Activity Score of at least 3 and a NOSPECS grade of at least 4. On the basis of clinical symptoms, serum thyroxine and TRAb, thyroid ultrasound and orbital computed tomography, diagnoses were made. The rearrangement uses TRBV7-2 and TRBJ2-4; TRBD2 matches 7 bases. The TCR was taken from a woman aged 18-29 years with Graves' ophthalmopathy. Sequencing was done on a sample of blood. The DNA of the CDR3 is TGTGCCAGCAGCCCACAGGACCGGGGGGTCATTCAGTACTTC. Its translation is CASSPQDRGVIQYF.